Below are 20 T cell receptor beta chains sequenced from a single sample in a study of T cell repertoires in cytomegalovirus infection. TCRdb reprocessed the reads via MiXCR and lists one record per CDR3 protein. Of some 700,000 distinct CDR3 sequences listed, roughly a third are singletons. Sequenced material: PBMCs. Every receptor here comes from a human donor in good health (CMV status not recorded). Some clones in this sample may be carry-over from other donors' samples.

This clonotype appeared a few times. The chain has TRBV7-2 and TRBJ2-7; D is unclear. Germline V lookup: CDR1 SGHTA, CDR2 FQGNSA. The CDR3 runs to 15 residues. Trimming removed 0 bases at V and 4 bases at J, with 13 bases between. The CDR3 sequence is CASSLAWSEPYEQYF. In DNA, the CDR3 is TGTGCCAGCAGCTTAGCTTGGTCAGAGCCTTACGAGCAGTACTTC.

CDR3 DNA: TGTGCCAGCAGGCGGGACGGCCGACTAGCGGGAGCAGATACGCAGTATTTT. Amino acid sequence: CASRRDGRLAGADTQYF. The chain couples TRBV6-2 or TRBV6-3 to TRBJ2-3; 12 bases are shared with TRBD2. Germline trimming cut 6 bases from V and 4 bases from J; bases unmatched to any gene: 11. The CDR3 is 17 residues long. Germline V CDR1 and CDR2: MNHEY, SVGEGT.

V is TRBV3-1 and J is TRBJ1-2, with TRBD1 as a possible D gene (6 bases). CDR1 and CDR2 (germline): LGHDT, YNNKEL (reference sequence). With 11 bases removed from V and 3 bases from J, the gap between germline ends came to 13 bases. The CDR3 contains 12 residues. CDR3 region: CAARGRDYGYTF. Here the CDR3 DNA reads TGTGCCGCCCGGGGGCGCGACTATGGCTACACCTTC.

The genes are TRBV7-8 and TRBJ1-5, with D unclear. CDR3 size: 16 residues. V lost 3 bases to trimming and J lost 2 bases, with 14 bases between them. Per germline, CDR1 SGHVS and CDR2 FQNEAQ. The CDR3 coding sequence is TGTGCCAGCAGCTTTTCTGTCGGGTCGGGCAATCAGCCCCAGCATTTT. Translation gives CASSFSVGSGNQPQHF.

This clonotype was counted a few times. CDR3 residues: CASSLITGPGYQPQHF. The CDR3 nucleotides read TGTGCCAGCAGTTTAATAACAGGGCCAGGGTATCAGCCCCAGCATTTT. The J gene is TRBJ1-5, the V gene TRBV12-3 or TRBV12-4; D possibly corresponds to TRBD1 (6 bases). The CDR3 is made up of 16 amino acids. V lost 2 bases and J lost 5, with 16 bases in between.

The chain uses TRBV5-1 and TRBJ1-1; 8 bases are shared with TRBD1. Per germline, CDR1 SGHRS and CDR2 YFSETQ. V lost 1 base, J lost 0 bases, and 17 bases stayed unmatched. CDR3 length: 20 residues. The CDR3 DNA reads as TGCGCCAGCAGCTTGTATATGACAGGGGAGACGTGGGCCATGAACACTGAAGCTTTCTTT. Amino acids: CASSLYMTGETWAMNTEAFF.

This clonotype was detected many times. CDR3 sequence: CASSPGTGGQPQHF. DNA for the CDR3: TGTGCCAGCAGCCCAGGGACAGGCGGTCAGCCCCAGCATTTT. The V and J genes are TRBV11-2 and TRBJ1-5, with 8 bases aligning to TRBD1. The germline V gene encodes CDR1 SGHAT and CDR2 FQNNGV. J lost 6 bases, V lost 5 bases, and 6 bases had no gene match. The CDR3 loop spans 14 amino acids.

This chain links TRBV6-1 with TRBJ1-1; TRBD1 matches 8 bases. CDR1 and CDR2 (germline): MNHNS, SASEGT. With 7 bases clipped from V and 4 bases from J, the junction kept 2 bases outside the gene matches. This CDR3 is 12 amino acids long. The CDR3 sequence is CASKTGVTEAFF. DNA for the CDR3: TGTGCCAGCAAGACAGGGGTCACTGAAGCTTTCTTT.

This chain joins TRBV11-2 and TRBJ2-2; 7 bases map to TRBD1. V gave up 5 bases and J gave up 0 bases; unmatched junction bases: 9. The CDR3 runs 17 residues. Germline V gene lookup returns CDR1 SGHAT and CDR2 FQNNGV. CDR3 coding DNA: TGTGCCAGCAGCCCCACGGACAGGCGCGCGAACACCGGGGAGCTGTTTTTT. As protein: CASSPTDRRANTGELFF.

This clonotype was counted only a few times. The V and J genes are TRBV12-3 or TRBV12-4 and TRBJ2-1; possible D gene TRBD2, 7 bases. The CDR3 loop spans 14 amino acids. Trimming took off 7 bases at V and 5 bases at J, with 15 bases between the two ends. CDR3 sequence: CASKEGGSHNEQFF. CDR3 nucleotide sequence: TGTGCCAGCAAAGAGGGGGGGAGCCACAATGAGCAGTTCTTC.

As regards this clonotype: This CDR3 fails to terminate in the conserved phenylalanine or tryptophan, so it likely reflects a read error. The CDR3 DNA reads as TGTGCCAGCAGCTTACAGTGGGCCACTGAAGCTTTCTTG. Translating gives CASSLQWATEAFL. This chain joins TRBV11-2 and TRBJ1-1, with unresolved D. Trimming removed 2 bases at V and 4 bases at J, with 8 bases between. The germline gives CDR1 SGHAT, CDR2 FQNNGV. The CDR3 totals 13 residues.

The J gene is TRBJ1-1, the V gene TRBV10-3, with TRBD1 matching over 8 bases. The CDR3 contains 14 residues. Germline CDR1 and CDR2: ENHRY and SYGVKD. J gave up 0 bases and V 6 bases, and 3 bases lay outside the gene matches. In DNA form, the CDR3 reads TGTGCCATCAGCGGACAGGGCCTGAACACTGAAGCTTTCTTT. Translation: CAISGQGLNTEAFF.

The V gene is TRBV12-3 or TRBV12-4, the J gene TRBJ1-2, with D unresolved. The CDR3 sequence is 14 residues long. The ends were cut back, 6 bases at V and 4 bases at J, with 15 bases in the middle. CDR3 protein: CASSVRGVPYGYTF. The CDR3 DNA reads TGTGCCAGCAGCGTGAGAGGAGTTCCCTATGGCTACACCTTC.

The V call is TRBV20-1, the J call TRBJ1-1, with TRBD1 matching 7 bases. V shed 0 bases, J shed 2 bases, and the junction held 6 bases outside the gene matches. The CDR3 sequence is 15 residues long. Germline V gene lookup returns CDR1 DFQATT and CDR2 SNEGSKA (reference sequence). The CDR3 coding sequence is TGCAGTGCTAGAGAACAGGGGACGACCAACACTGAAGCTTTCTTT. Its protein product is CSAREQGTTNTEAFF.

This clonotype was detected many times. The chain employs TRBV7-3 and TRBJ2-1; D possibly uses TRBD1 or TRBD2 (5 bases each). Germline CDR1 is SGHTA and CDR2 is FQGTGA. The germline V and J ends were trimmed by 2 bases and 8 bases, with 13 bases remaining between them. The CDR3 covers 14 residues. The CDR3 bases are TGTGCCAGCAGCTTAGGGACCCCGAGGGATGAGCAGTTCTTC. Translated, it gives CASSLGTPRDEQFF.

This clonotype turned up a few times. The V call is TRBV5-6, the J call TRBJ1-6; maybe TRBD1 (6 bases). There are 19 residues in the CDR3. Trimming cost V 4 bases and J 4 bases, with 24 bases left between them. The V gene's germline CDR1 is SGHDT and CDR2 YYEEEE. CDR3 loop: CASSQRLSWGGPYNSPLHF. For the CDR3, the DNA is TGTGCCAGCAGCCAACGGCTTTCATGGGGGGGCCCTTATAATTCACCCCTCCACTTT. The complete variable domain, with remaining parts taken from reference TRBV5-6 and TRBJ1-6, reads DAGVTQSPTHLIKTRGQQVTLRCSPKSGHDTVSWYQQALGQGPQFIFQYYEEEERQRGNFPDRFSGHQFPNYSSELNVNALLLGDSALYLCASSQRLSWGGPYNSPLHFGNGTRLTVT.

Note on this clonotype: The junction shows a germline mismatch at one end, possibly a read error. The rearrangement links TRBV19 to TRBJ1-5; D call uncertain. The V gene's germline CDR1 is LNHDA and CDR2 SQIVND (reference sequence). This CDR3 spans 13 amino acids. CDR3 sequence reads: CDSRIPGNQPQHF. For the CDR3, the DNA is TGTGACAGTAGGATACCGGGGAATCAGCCCCAGCATTTT.

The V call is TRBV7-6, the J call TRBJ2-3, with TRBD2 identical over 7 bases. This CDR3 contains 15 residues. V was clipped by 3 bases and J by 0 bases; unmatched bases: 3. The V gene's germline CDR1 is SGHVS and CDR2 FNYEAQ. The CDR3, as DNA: TGTGCCAGCAGCTTGGCGGGAGATAGCACAGATACGCAGTATTTT. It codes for CASSLAGDSTDTQYF.

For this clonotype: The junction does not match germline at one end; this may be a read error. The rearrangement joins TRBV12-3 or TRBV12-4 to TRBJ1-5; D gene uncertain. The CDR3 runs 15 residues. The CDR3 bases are TGTGCCAGCAGTACGGTCGATGTTAGCAATCAGCCCCATCATTTT. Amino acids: CASSTVDVSNQPHHF.

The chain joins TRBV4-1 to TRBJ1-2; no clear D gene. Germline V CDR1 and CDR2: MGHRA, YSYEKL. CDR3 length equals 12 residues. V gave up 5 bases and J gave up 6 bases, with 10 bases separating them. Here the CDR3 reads CASSGRGNGYTF. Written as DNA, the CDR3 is TGCGCCAGCAGCGGAAGAGGCAATGGCTACACCTTC.